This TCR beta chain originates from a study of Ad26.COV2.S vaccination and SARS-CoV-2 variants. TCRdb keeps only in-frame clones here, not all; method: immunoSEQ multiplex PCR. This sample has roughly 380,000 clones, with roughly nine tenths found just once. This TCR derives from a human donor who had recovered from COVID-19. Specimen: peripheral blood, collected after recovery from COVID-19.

In DNA form, the CDR3 reads TGTGCCAGCAGTTACGAGACAGGGGTGAACACTGAAGCTTTCTTT. It encodes CASSYETGVNTEAFF. The rearrangement links TRBV6-5 to TRBJ1-1; 8 bases map to TRBD1. CDR1 and CDR2 (germline): MNHEY, SVGAGI. The J segment lost 0 bases and the V segment lost 2 bases, leaving 2 bases of the junction unmatched. There are 15 residues in the CDR3.